This T cell receptor beta chain was recovered during a study of shared clonotypes between healthy human individuals. V gave up 2 bases and J gave up 0 bases; unmatched junction bases: 6. The CDR3 consists of 16 residues. Germline CDR1 reads SNHLY; CDR2 reads FYNNEI. The repertoire was sequenced with immunoSEQ multiplex PCR; TCRdb's copy has only in-frame clones and lacks some. The sample has a few million clones, around nine tenths seen once. Input material: naive CD4+ T cells sorted from blood. Subset specified: CD45RA+ positively selected. The sequence was collected from a man younger than 35 in good health. The rearrangement uses TRBV2 and TRBJ2-7, with 8 bases that match TRBD2. Here the CDR3 reads CASSEIPSGHSYEQYF. Here the CDR3 DNA reads TGTGCCAGCAGTGAAATTCCTAGCGGGCACTCCTACGAGCAGTACTTC. Looking up the rest from reference TRBV2 and TRBJ2-7 gives the full variable domain: EPEVTQTPSHQVTQMGQEVILRCVPISNHLYFYWYRQILGQKVEFLVSFYNNEISEKSEIFDDQFSVERPDGSNFTLKIRSTKLEDSAMYFCASSEIPSGHSYEQYFGPGTRLTVT.